What follows is one T cell receptor beta chain and its context. The target antigen is unknown. From germline, CDR1 is LNHNV and CDR2 YYDKDF (reference sequence). V lost 1 base, J lost 2 bases, and 12 bases lay in between. The CDR3 has 15 amino acids. Profiled with immunoSEQ multiplex PCR; TCRdb holds only in-frame clones, not every one. Here the sample spans around 60,000 clones, roughly 94% being singletons. This sample stems from a study of cytomegalovirus exposure and HLA in healthy donors. Points from the study as a whole: Overall, approximately 150 TCR beta chains were annotated as cytomegalovirus-associated.

The V call is TRBV15, the J call TRBJ2-7; D is ambiguous. Sequenced material: PBMCs. The source is a woman aged 18-30 years in good health and CMV-seronegative. The CDR3 sequence is CATSRADHTAYEQYF. CDR3 DNA sequence: TGTGCCACCAGCAGAGCCGATCACACCGCCTACGAGCAGTACTTC.